This T cell receptor beta chain originates from a study of blood T cell repertoires in COVID-19. For the study at large: Acute and convalescent COVID-19 samples came from the United States, Italy and Spain. The analysed material was cDNA or gDNA that came from T cells, B-cell-depleted T cells, or PBMCs.

CDR3 length: 15 residues. After removal of 7 bases from V and 8 bases from J, the junction contained 11 bases not matched to a gene. The V gene's germline CDR1 is LNHDA and CDR2 SQIVND (reference sequence). Individuals drawn from 20 to 30 US areas were about 18 to 95 years old. Recovered status applied to Cohort 3 donors who had two consecutive negative PCRs. It also applied to those with clearance or with symptom resolution. The data were produced by immunoSEQ multiplex PCR, yet TCRdb's version contains in-frame clones alone and is incomplete. The sample yields about 300,000 clones, 80% to 90% seen once.

This chain joins TRBV19 and TRBJ1-5, with 10 bases matching TRBD1. Sequenced sample: PBMCs or T cells enriched from blood (not recorded which). The clonotype comes from a man aged 25 to 45 who had recovered from COVID-19. CDR3 in DNA: TGTGCCAGTAACCCGACAGGGGGCCCTTTCGAGCCCCAGCATTTT. Its translation: CASNPTGGPFEPQHF.